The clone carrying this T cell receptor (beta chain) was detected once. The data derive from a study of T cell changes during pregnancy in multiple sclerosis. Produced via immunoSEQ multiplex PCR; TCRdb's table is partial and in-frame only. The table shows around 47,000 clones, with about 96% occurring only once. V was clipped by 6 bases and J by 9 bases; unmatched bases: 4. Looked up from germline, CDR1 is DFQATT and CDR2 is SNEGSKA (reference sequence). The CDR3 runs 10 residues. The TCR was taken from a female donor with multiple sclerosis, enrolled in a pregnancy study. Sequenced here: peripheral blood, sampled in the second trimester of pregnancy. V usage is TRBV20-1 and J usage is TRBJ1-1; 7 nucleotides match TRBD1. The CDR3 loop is CSAQGDQAFF. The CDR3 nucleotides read TGCAGTGCGCAGGGGGACCAAGCTTTCTTT.